The rows below give T cell receptor beta chains drawn from one sample of a study of blood T cell repertoires in COVID-19. Produced via immunoSEQ multiplex PCR; TCRdb's table is partial and in-frame only. The table records tens of thousands of clones, about 92% of them present only once. The material sequenced was peripheral blood. The origin of the receptors is a woman aged 80 or over with acute or convalescent COVID-19. The CDR3 runs from the conserved cysteine through the conserved F or W. A D gene is named only where the DNA matches it firmly. Clone size, where shown, is once, few, many, or a class for clones that have expanded.

D | V | size | CDR3
- | TRBV11-2 | - | CASSLDIGGPFRSGANVLTF
- | TRBV5-6 | - | CASSLADGELFF
- | TRBV5-6 | - | CASSAILTGLGNTIYF
TRBD1 | TRBV3-1/TRBV3-2 | - | CASSPMGQGAYNEQFF
TRBD2 | TRBV5-1 | - | CASSPVVAGLTQYF
TRBD1 | TRBV7-9 | - | CASSQTGTGHGYTF
- | TRBV12-2 | once | CASRLVLAAGGYNEQFF
- | TRBV7-2 | - | CASSLGLPSTDTQYF
TRBD1 | TRBV19 | - | CASSIDQGARAEQYF
TRBD1 | TRBV5-4 | - | CASSLGLGQGLSETQYF
- | TRBV5-1 | - | CASSLSPRGSGNTIYF
TRBD2 | TRBV5-1 | - | CASSPRTSGGNEQFF
- | TRBV21-1 | - | CASSKGGTGAGANVLTF
- | TRBV5-4 | - | CASSLEGQANEKLFF
- | TRBV6-6 | - | CASSYRGSYYEQYF
- | TRBV6-5 | - | CASLLGGSYNEQFF
TRBD2 | TRBV7-9 | - | CASSRTSQETQYF
TRBD2 | TRBV10-2 | - | CASSERLAGESQETQYF
TRBD2 | TRBV18 | - | CASSPGTSGATDTQYF
- | TRBV18 | once | CASSRGGRSNQPQHF
- | TRBV5-1 | - | CASRAGQNTEAFF
TRBD1 | TRBV15 | - | CATSRDGRGNYGYTF
TRBD2 | TRBV5-1 | - | CASSRGGSAEQFF
TRBD1 | TRBV5-1 | - | CASSPGGTGNSPLHF
- | TRBV29-1 | - | CSVPGTINYGYTF
- | TRBV11-2 | few | CASSLTRWGRGNTIYF